This T cell receptor (beta chain) was identified in a study of T-cell memory formation after mild COVID-19 (dated by TCRdb to the early 2020s). Notes on the research overall: TCR sequence clusters from the two donors were found to be largely donor specific. Two young, previously healthy adult volunteers made up the cohort, one male and one female. Longitudinal TCRalpha and TCRbeta repertoire sequencing tracked T-cell clones expanding and contracting after mild COVID-19 in a couple of donors.

This clonotype has just a few counts. What this receptor recognizes is not known. The sample holds no much larger clone one base away, and base qualities are not on file. Ficoll-Paque density gradient centrifugation was used to isolate PBMCs. The study at large found these results: Contracting CD4+ clones appeared mostly in the CM and EM memory subsets, whereas CD8+ clones were enriched in EMRA. From day 15 to 85, contracting clones showed balanced CD4/CD8 phenotypes, whereas a second wave of clones that expanded from day 15 to 37 leaned towards CD4+. Only two mild cases were covered in the study, and larger cohorts including severe cases with pre-infection samples were considered necessary. Whether the second-wave clones peaking on day 37 were SARS-CoV-2 specific was not confirmed. Some responding clones were found in pre-infection memory, which suggests that pre-existing cross-reactive memory T cells took part in the SARS-CoV-2 response.

The listed sequencing device is Illumina NovaSeq 6000. Using 5'RACE with constant-segment primers, TCRalpha and TCRbeta cDNA libraries were constructed, with sample barcodes and unique molecular identifiers added in the process. RNA was extracted from every sample with Trizol reagent. Library amplification was performed in two PCR steps, and a second sample barcode and Illumina TruSeq adapters were introduced in the second step. The libraries were sequenced on an Illumina NovaSeq using 2 x 150 bp paired-end reads. As for the original processing: Demultiplexing of reads and collapsing into UMI-guided consensus sequences were performed with migec v1.2.7. Using mixcr v2.1.11, UMI consensuses were aligned to TRA and TRB V and J templates and then assembled into clonotypes. Expanded or contracted clonotypes were those called significant by both edgeR and NoisET, with noise models trained on biological replicates. For edgeR calls, the cutoffs were a false discovery rate-adjusted p below 0.01 and a log2 fold-change threshold of 1. As an exploratory analysis of dynamics, max-normalized trajectories of the 1000 most abundant clonotypes were examined with PCA combined with hierarchical clustering. Separately sequenced CD4+ and CD8+ repertoires were used to assign a CD4 or CD8 phenotype to each responding clone. The raw public reads went through TCRdb reprocessing: fastp at Q25, MiXCR clone calling, in-frame beta chains kept. CDR3 protein duplicates are merged, each entry listing the most common genes and DNA. These V and J calls originate from TCRdb's pipeline instead of the authors' own analysis. The sample yields some 600,000 distinct CDR3 sequences; 15% to 20% were counted once. 8.1% of the sample is held by the ten biggest clonotypes.

The specimen sequenced was PBMCs or a T cell subset sorted from them (not recorded which). The TCR was taken from an adult woman who had mild COVID-19 (a few samples of this study predate the infection). The sample titles of this study are shuffled in the database, so cell type and time point are left out; the donor was told from shared clones.

The bases are TGTGCCAGCAGCCTGACAGGCGACTCTGGAAACACCATATATTTT. This sequence encodes CASSLTGDSGNTIYF. In this chain, TRBV7-2 is recombined with TRBJ1-3; a weak D assignment points to TRBD1 (6 bases agree). V loses 5 bases, J loses 0 bases, and the germline ends lie 11 bases apart. Based on the germline V gene, the CDR1 and CDR2 sequences are SGHTA and FQGNSA. The CDR3 measures 15 amino acids from cysteine to phenylalanine. Of the read, only the CDR3 DNA is kept; its 45 bases are in frame from base 1.